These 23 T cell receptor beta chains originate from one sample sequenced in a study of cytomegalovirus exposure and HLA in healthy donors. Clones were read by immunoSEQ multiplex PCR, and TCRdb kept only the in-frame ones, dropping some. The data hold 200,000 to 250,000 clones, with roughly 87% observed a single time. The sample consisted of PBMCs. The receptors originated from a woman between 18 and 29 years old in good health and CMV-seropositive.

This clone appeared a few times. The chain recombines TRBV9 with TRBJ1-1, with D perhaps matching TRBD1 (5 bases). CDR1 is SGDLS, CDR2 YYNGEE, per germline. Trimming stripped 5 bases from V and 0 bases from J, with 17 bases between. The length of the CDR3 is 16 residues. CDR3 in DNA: TGTGCCAGCAGAGCAGACTCCGGGACTCTGAACACTGAAGCTTTCTTT. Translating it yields CASRADSGTLNTEAFF.

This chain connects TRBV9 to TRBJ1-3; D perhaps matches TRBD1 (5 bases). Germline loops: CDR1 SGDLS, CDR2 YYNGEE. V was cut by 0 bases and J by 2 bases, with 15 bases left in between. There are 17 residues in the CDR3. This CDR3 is CASSVAPSRAAGNTIYF. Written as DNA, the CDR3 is TGTGCCAGCAGCGTAGCTCCTTCCAGGGCGGCTGGAAACACCATATATTTT. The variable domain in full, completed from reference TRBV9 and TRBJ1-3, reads DSGVTQTPKHLITATGQRVTLRCSPRSGDLSVYWYQQSLDQGLQFLIQYYNGEERAKGNILERFSAQQFPDLHSELNLSSLELGDSALYFCASSVAPSRAAGNTIYFGEGSWLTVV.

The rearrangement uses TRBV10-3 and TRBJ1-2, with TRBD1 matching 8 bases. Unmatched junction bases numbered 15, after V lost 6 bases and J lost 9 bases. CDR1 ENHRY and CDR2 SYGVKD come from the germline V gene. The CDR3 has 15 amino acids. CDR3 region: CAIRDSGQGLNSYTF. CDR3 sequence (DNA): TGTGCCATCAGGGACTCTGGACAGGGCTTAAATAGCTACACCTTC.

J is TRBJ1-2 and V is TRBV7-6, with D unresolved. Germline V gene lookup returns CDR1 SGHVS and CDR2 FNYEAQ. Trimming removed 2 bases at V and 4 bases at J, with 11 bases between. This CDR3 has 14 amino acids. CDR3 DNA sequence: TGTGCCAGCAGCTTATACGAACAGCCCTATGGCTACACCTTC. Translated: CASSLYEQPYGYTF.

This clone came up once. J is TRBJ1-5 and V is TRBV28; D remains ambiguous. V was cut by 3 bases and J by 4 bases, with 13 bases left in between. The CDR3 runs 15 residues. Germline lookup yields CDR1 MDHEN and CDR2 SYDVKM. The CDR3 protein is CASSLARVGNQPQHF. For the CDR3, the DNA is TGTGCCAGCAGTTTGGCGAGGGTTGGGAATCAGCCCCAGCATTTT.

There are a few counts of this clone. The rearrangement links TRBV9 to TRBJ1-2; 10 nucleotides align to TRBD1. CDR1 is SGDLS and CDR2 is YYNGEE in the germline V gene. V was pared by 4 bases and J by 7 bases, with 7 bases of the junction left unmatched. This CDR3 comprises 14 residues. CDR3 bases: TGTGCCAGCAGCCTAGCGGGACAGGGGTTTGGCTACACCTTC. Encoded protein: CASSLAGQGFGYTF.

CDR3: CASSITENSYEQYF. The CDR3 DNA follows: TGTGCCAGCAGTATTACAGAAAACTCCTACGAGCAGTACTTC. This chain uses TRBV7-9 with TRBJ2-7, with D unclear. The germline V gene encodes CDR1 SEHNR and CDR2 FQNEAQ (reference sequence). The CDR3 is 14 amino acids. V was pared by 6 bases and J by 0 bases, with 12 bases between.

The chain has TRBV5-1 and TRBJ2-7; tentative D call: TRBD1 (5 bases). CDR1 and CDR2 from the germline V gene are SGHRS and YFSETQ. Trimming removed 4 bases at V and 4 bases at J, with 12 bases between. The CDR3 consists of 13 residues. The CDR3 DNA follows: TGCGCCAGCAGCCAGGGCTGGAATTACGAGCAGTACTTC. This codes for CASSQGWNYEQYF. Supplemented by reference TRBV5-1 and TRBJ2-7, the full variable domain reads KAGVTQTPRYLIKTRGQQVTLSCSPISGHRSVSWYQQTPGQGLQFLFEYFSETQRNKGNFPGRFSGRQFSNSRSEMNVSTLELGDSALYLCASSQGWNYEQYFGPGTRLTVT.

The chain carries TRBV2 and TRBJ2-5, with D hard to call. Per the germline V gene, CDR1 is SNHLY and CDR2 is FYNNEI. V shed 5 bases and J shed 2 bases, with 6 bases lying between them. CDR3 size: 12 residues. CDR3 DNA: TGTGCCAGCAGTTACAATCAAGAGACCCAGTACTTC. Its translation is CASSYNQETQYF.

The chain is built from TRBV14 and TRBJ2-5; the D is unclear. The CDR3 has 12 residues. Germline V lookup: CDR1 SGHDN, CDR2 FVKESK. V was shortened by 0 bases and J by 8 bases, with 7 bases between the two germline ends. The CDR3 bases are TGTGCCAGCAGCCAAGACCGGAGAACCCAGTACTTC. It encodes CASSQDRRTQYF.

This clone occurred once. As DNA, the CDR3 is TGTGCCGGACAGGGGTCTTACAATCAGCCCCAGCATTTT. Amino acids: CAGQGSYNQPQHF. The V gene is TRBV19, the J gene TRBJ1-5, with 9 bases that match TRBD1. The J segment lost 3 bases and the V segment lost 11 bases, leaving 5 bases of the junction unmatched. The CDR3 runs 13 residues. Germline assignment: CDR1 LNHDA and CDR2 SQIVND (reference sequence).

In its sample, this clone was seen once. The CDR3 sequence is CASSLKVAGLTGELFF. The CDR3 DNA is TGTGCCAGCAGCTTGAAAGTAGCGGGTCTTACCGGGGAGCTGTTTTTT. The J gene is TRBJ2-2, the V gene TRBV7-6; 7 bases line up with TRBD2. The CDR3 sequence is 16 residues long. Unmatched junction bases numbered 9, after V lost 3 bases and J lost 5 bases. Germline values: CDR1 SGHVS, CDR2 FNYEAQ.

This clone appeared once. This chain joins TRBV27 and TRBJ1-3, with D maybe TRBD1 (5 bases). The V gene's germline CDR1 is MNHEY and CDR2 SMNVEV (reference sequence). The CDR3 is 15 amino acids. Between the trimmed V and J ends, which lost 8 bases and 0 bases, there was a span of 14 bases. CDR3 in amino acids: CASWQGIGSGNTIYF. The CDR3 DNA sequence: TGTGCCAGCTGGCAGGGAATCGGCTCTGGAAACACCATATATTTT.

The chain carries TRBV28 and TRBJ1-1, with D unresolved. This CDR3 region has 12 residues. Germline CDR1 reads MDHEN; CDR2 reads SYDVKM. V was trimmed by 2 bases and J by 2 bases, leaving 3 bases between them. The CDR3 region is CASSLTNTEAFF. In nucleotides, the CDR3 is TGTGCCAGCAGTTTAACTAACACTGAAGCTTTCTTT.

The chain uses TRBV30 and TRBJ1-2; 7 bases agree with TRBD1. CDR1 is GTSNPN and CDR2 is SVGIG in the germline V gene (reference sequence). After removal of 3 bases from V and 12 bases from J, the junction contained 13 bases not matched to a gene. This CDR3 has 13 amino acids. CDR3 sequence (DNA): TGTGCCTGGAGCCAAGGGGTCGGACAGGTCAACACCTTC. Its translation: CAWSQGVGQVNTF.

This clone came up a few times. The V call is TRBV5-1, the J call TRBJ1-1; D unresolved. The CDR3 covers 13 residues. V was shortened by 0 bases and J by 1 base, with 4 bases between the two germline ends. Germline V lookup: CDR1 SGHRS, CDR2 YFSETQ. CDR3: CASSLEQNTEAFF. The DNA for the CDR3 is TGCGCCAGCAGCTTGGAGCAGAACACTGAAGCTTTCTTT.

The CDR3 here is CASSIDQAAQETQYF. The CDR3 DNA is TGTGCCAGTAGTATAGATCAGGCAGCTCAAGAGACCCAGTACTTC. The chain has TRBV19 and TRBJ2-5; D remains ambiguous. The germline V gene has CDR1 LNHDA and CDR2 SQIVND (reference sequence). This CDR3 contains 15 residues. V lost 0 bases, J lost 2 bases, and 10 bases lay in between.

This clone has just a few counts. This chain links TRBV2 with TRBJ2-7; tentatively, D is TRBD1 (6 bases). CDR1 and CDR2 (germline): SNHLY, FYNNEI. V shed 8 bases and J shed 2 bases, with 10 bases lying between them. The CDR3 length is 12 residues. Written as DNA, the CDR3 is TGTGCCAGCTACGGACAGCCCTACGAGCAGTACTTC. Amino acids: CASYGQPYEQYF. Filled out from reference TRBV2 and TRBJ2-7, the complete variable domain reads EPEVTQTPSHQVTQMGQEVILRCVPISNHLYFYWYRQILGQKVEFLVSFYNNEISEKSEIFDDQFSVERPDGSNFTLKIRSTKLEDSAMYFCASYGQPYEQYFGPGTRLTVT.

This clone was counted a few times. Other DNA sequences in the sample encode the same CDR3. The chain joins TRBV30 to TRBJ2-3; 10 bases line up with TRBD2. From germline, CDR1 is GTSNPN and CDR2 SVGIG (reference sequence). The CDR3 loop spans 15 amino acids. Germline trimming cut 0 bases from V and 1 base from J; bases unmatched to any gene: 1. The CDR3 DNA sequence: TGTGCCTGGAGTGTCGGACTAGCGGGCACAGATACGCAGTATTTT. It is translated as CAWSVGLAGTDTQYF.

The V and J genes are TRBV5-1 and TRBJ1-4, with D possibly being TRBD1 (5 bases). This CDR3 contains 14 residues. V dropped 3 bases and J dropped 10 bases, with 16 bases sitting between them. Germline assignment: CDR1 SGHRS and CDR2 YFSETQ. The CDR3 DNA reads TGCGCCAGCAGCTCATCTGGGGGGAACGGAAAACTGTTTTTT. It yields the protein CASSSSGGNGKLFF.

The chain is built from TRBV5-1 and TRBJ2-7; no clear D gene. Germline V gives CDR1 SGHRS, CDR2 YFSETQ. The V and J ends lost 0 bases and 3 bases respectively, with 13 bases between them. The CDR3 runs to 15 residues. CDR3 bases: TGCGCCAGCAGCTTGGGGGCAGGTGTCAACTACGAGCAGTACTTC. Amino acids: CASSLGAGVNYEQYF.

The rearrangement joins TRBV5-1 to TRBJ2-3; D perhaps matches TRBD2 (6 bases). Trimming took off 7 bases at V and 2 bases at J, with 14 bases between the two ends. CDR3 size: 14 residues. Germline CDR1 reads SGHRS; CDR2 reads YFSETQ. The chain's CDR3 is CASGKRAPTDTQYF. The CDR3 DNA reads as TGCGCCAGCGGCAAGCGGGCCCCCACAGATACGCAGTATTTT.

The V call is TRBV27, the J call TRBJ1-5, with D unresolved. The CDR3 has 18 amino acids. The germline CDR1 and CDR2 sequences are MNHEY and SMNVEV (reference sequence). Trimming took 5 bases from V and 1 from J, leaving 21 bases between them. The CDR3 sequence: CASSPRIPVTGSNQPQHF. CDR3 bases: TGTGCCAGCAGTCCCCGGATACCGGTGACCGGGAGCAATCAGCCCCAGCATTTT.